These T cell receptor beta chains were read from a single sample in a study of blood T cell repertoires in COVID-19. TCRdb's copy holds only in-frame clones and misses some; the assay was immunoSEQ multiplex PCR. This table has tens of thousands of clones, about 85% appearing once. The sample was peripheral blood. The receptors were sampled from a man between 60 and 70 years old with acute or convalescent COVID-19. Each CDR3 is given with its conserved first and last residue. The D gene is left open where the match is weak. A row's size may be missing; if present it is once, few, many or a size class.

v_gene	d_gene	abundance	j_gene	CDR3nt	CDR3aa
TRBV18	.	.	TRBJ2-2	TGTGCCAGCTCACCACCTCCTCCTAACACCGGGGAGCTGTTTTTT	CASSPPPPNTGELFF
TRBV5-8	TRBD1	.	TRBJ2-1	TGTGCCAGCAGCTTGGAGGGGGACAGGGCGATTAACAATGAGCAGTTCTTC	CASSLEGDRAINNEQFF
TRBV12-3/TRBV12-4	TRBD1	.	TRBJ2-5	TGTGCCAGCAGTTCGACAGGGCAGGAGACCCAGTACTTC	CASSSTGQETQYF
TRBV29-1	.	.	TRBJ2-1	TGCAGCGTTGAAGATTACCAGACAGGTGTATCTGGTGAGCAGTTCTTC	CSVEDYQTGVSGEQFF
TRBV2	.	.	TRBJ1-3	TGTGCCAGCAGTTACACCTCTGGAAACACCATATATTTT	CASSYTSGNTIYF
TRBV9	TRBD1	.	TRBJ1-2	TGTGCCAGCAGCATTAGGGAAGGGGGCGATTTAATACATGGCTACACCTTC	CASSIREGGDLIHGYTF
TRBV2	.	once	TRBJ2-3	TGTGCCAGCAGGCCAACCAGAGATACGCAGTATTTT	CASRPTRDTQYF
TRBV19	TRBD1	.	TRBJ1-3	TGTGCCACCAAAAGCGGGGGGACAGCCAACTCTGGAAACACCATATATTTT	CATKSGGTANSGNTIYF
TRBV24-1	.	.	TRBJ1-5	TGTGCCACCAGTGAGGGTCGGGCAGGGCTTGGCAATCAGCCCCAGCATTTT	CATSEGRAGLGNQPQHF
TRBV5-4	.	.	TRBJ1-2	TGTGCCAGCAGCTTCGGGGCTAACTATGGCTACACCTTC	CASSFGANYGYTF
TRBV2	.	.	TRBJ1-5	TGTGCCAGCAGTGCTAGGACAACCCAGAGCAATCAGCCCCAGCATTTT	CASSARTTQSNQPQHF
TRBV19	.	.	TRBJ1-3	TGTGCCAGTAGCAGAGACAGGAACTCTGGAAACACCATATATTTT	CASSRDRNSGNTIYF
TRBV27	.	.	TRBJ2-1	TGTGCCAGCAGTTCAAGTCCGGGGTTCTACAATGAGCAGTTCTTC	CASSSSPGFYNEQFF
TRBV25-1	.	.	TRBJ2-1	TGTGCCAGCAGTGACAGGGTTTCCTACAATGAGCAGTTCTTC	CASSDRVSYNEQFF
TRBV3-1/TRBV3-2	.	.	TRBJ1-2	TGTGCCAGCAGCCAATCTGAGCGGAATGGCGGCTACACCTTC	CASSQSERNGGYTF
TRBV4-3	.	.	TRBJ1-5	TGCGCCAGCAGCCAAGACAGGGGAAATCAGCCCCAGCATTTT	CASSQDRGNQPQHF
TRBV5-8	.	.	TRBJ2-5	TGTGCCAGCAGCTTGGCCAGGTTTTCCCAAGAGACCCAGTACTTC	CASSLARFSQETQYF
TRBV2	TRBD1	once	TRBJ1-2	TGTGCCAGCGCTGAAACCGGAAACAGGGGGGAGGGATATGGCTACACCTTC	CASAETGNRGEGYGYTF
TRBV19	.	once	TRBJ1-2	TGTGCCAGTAGTAAAAGGAACAGACCTGGAGGCTACACCTTC	CASSKRNRPGGYTF
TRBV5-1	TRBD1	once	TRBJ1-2	TGCGCCAGCAGCTCGGTGGGGACAGGGCCTAACTATGGCTACACCTTC	CASSSVGTGPNYGYTF
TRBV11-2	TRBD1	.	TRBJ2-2	TGTGCCAGCAGTCCTCACCACACAGGGGTAGGGACCGGGGAGCTGTTTTTT	CASSPHHTGVGTGELFF
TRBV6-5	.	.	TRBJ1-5	TGTGCCAGCAGCCTCAGGGCAAATCAGCCCCAGCATTTT	CASSLRANQPQHF
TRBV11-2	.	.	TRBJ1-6	TGTGCCAGCAGCTTAGATACAGGGAGAAATTCACCCCTCCACTTT	CASSLDTGRNSPLHF
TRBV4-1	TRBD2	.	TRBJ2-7	TGCGCCAGCAGCCCTGGGGGGGGGACCTCCTACGAGCAGTACTTC	CASSPGGGTSYEQYF
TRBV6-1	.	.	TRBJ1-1	TGTGCCAGCAGTGAATATCAGGGGAGGAACACTGAAGCTTTCTTT	CASSEYQGRNTEAFF
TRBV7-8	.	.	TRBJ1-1	TGTGCCAGCAGCTTATCGAGAATCTCTGAAGCTTTCTTT	CASSLSRISEAFF
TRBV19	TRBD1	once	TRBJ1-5	TGTGCCACCGGACAGGGGGCTTATAGCAATCAGCCCCAGCATTTT	CATGQGAYSNQPQHF
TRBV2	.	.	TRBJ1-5	TGTGCCAGCAGTGAAGCGACAGTTTCAAGACAGCCCCAGCATTTT	CASSEATVSRQPQHF
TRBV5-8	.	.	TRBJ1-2	TGTGCCAGCAGCACGCCGCGGGCGGCATATGGCTACACCTTC	CASSTPRAAYGYTF
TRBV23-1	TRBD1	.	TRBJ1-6	TGCGCCAGCAGTCAGGCGACAGGGTGGAATTCACCCCTCCACTTT	CASSQATGWNSPLHF
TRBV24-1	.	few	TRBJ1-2	TGTGCCACCAGTGACTCTCGTCACAGGCTCTATGGCTACACCTTC	CATSDSRHRLYGYTF
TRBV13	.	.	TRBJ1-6	TGTGCCAGCAGCTTTACCAGGGGTAATAATTCACCCCTCCACTTT	CASSFTRGNNSPLHF
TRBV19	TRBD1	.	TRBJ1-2	TGTGCCAGTAGTATAGAAACCGGGACAGGGTTTTATGGCTACACCTTC	CASSIETGTGFYGYTF
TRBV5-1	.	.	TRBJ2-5	TGCGCCAGCAGCTTGGGACTAGTGCAGGCCCAAGAGACCCAGTACTTC	CASSLGLVQAQETQYF
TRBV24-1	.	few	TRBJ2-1	TGTGCCACCAGTGATTTGGGGGAGGGGGAGGGCAATGAGCAGTTCTTC	CATSDLGEGEGNEQFF
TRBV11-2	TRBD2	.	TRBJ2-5	TGTGCCAGCAGCTTAGATTTGGCCGGGACTAGCGGGGGGGCCGAGGAGACCCAGTACTTC	CASSLDLAGTSGGAEETQYF
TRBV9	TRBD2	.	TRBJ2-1	TGTGCCAGCAGCGTAGTAGCGGGGGGCCCAAGCTCCTACAATGAGCAGTTCTTC	CASSVVAGGPSSYNEQFF
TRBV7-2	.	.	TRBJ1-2	TGTGCCAGCACCGACGGGGGGTCGAGCGGCTACACCTTC	CASTDGGSSGYTF
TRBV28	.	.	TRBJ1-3	TGTGCCAGCAGTTTTTCGGCGGACACCATATATTTT	CASSFSADTIYF
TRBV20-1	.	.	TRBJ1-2	TGCAGTGCTAGTACGACAGACAACTATGGCTACACCTTC	CSASTTDNYGYTF
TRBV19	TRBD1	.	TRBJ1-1	TGTGCCAGTAGTGTCACAGGGGTGAACACTGAAGCTTTCTTT	CASSVTGVNTEAFF
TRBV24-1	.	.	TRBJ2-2	TGTGCCACCAGTGACTGGAGCCTCGCCACCGGGGAGCTGTTTTTT	CATSDWSLATGELFF
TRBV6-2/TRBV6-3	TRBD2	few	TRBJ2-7	TGTGCCAGCAGTTCGGGACTAGCGGTCGGCGAGCAGTACTTC	CASSSGLAVGEQYF
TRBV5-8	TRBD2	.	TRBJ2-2	TGTGCCAGCGGTACCGGGACTAGCGGGAAGCAAGGGCGCACCGGGGAGCTGTTTTTT	CASGTGTSGKQGRTGELFF
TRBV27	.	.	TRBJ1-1	TGTGCCAGCAGTTTCGTGGGAGGGGCTGAAGCTTTCTTT	CASSFVGGAEAFF
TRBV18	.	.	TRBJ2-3	TGTGCCAGCTCACCATCGGGTTCCACAGATACGCAGTATTTT	CASSPSGSTDTQYF
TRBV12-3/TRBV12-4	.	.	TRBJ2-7	TGTGCCAGCAGACAAGGACACTCCTACGAGCAGTACTTC	CASRQGHSYEQYF
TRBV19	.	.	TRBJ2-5	TGTGCCAGTAGTATCAGGGGACGTAGGGAGACCCAGTACTTC	CASSIRGRRETQYF
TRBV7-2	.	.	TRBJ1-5	TGTGCCAGCAGCTACAGGGTAAGGGACAATCAGCCCCAGCATTTT	CASSYRVRDNQPQHF
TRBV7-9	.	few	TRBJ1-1	TGTGCCAGCAGCAACAACCACTATGAAGCTTTCTTT	CASSNNHYEAFF